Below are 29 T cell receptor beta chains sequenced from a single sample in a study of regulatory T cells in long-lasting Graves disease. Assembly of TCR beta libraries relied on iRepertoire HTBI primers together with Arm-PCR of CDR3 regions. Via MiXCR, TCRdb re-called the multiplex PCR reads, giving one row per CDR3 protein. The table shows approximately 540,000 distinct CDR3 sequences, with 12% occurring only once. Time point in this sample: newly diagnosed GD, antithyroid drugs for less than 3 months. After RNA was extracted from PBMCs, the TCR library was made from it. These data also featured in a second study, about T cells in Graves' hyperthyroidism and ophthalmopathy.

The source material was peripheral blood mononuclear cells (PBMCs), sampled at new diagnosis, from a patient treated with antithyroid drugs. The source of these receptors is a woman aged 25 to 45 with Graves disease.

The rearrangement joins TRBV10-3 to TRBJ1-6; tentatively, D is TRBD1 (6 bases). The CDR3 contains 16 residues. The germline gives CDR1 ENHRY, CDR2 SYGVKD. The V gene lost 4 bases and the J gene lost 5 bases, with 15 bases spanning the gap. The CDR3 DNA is TGTGCCATCAGTGGAGCATGGGGGCGGAATAATTCACCCCTCCACTTT. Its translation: CAISGAWGRNNSPLHF.

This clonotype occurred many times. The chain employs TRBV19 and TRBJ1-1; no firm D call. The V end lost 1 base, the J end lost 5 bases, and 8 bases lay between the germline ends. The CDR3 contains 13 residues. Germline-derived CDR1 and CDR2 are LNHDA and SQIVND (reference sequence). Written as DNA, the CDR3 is TGTGCCAGTAGTATAGCTGGGGTAACTGAAGCTTTCTTT. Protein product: CASSIAGVTEAFF. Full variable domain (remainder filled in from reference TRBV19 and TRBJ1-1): DGGITQSPKYLFRKEGQNVTLSCEQNLNHDAMYWYRQDPGQGLRLIYYSQIVNDFQKGDIAEGYSVSREKKESFPLTVTSAQKNPTAFYLCASSIAGVTEAFFGQGTRLTVV.

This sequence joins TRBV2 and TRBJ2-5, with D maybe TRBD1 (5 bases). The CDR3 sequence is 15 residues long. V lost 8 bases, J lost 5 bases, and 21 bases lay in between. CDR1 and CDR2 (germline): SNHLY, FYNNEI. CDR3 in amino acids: CASSRTGVVLETQYF. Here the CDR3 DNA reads TGTGCCAGCTCACGTACAGGTGTGGTCCTCGAGACCCAGTACTTC. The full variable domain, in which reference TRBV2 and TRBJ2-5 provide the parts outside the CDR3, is EPEVTQTPSHQVTQMGQEVILRCVPISNHLYFYWYRQILGQKVEFLVSFYNNEISEKSEIFDDQFSVERPDGSNFTLKIRSTKLEDSAMYFCASSRTGVVLETQYFGPGTRLLVL.

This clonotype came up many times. CDR3 loop: CASSLAGTSVEAFF. Here the CDR3 DNA reads TGCGCCAGCAGCTTGGCCGGGACCTCCGTTGAAGCTTTCTTT. The rearrangement links TRBV5-1 to TRBJ1-1; TRBD1 might be the D (5 bases). Trimming took off 0 bases at V and 7 bases at J, with 13 bases between the two ends. CDR1 is SGHRS, CDR2 YFSETQ, per germline. CDR3 length: 14 amino acids.

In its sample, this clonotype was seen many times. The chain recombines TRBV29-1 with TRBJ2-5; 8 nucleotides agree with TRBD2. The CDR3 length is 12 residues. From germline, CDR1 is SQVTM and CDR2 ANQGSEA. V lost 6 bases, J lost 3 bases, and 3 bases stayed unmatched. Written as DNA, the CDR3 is TGCAGCGTCTTGCGGGGGGAAGAGACCCAGTACTTC. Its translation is CSVLRGEETQYF. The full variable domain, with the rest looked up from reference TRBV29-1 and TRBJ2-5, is SAVISQKPSRDICQRGTSLTIQCQVDSQVTMMFWYRQQPGQSLTLIATANQGSEATYESGFVIDKFPISRPNLTFSTLTVSNMSPEDSSIYLCSVLRGEETQYFGPGTRLLVL.

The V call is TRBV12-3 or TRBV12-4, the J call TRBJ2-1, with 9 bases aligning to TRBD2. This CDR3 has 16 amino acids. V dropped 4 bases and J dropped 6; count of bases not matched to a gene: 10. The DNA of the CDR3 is TGTGCCAGCAGTTCCGGGACTAGCAGGGCCCTCAATGAGCAGTTCTTC. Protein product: CASSSGTSRALNEQFF.

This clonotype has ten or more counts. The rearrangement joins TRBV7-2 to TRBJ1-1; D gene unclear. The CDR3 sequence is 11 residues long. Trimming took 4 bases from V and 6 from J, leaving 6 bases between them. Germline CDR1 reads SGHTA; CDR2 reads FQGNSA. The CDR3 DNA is TGTGCCAGCAGCTCCTGGGCTGAAGCTTTCTTT. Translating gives CASSSWAEAFF.

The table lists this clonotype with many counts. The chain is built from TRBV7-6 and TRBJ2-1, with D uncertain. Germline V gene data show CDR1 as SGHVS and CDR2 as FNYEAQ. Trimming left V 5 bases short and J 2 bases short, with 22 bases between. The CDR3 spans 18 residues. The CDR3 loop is CASSPPPPSPVAYNEQFF. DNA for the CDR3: TGTGCCAGCAGCCCTCCCCCCCCAAGCCCTGTGGCCTACAATGAGCAGTTCTTC.

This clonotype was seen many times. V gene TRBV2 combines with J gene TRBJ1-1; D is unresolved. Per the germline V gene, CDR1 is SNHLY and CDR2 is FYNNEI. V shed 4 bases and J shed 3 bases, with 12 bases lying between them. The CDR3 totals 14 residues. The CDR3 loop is CASSVYGLDTEAFF. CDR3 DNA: TGTGCCAGCAGTGTGTACGGGCTGGACACTGAAGCTTTCTTT.

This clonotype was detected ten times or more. The CDR3 reads CASNRDRAPDTQYF. DNA of the CDR3: TGTGCCAGCAATAGGGACAGGGCTCCAGATACGCAGTATTTT. This chain connects TRBV6-1 to TRBJ2-3; TRBD1 matches at 9 bases. Unmatched junction bases numbered 6, after V lost 7 bases and J lost 4 bases. Germline V CDR1 and CDR2: MNHNS, SASEGT. The CDR3 extends over 14 amino acids.

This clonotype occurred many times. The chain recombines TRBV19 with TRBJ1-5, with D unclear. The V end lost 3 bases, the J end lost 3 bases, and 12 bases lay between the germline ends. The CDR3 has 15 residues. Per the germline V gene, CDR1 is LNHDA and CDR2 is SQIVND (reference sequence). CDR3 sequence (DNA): TGTGCCAGTAGTATGCTCGGTAGCCTCAATCAGCCCCAGCATTTT. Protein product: CASSMLGSLNQPQHF.

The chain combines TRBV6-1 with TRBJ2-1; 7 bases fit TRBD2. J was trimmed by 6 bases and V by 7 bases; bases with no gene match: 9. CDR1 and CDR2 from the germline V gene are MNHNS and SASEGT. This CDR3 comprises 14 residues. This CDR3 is CASTVGGPSNEQFF. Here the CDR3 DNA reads TGTGCCAGCACCGTGGGAGGGCCCAGCAATGAGCAGTTCTTC.

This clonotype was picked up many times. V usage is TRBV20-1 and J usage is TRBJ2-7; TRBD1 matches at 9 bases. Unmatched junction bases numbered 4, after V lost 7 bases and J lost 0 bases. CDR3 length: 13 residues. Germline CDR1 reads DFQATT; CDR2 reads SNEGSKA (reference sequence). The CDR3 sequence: CSVGQGNSYEQYF. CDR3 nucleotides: TGCAGTGTCGGACAGGGGAACTCCTACGAGCAGTACTTC.

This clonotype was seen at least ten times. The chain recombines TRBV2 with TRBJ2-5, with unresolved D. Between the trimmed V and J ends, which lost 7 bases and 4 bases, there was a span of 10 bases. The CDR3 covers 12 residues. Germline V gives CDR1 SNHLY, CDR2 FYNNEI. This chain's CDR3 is CASISDLETQYF. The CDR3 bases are TGTGCCAGCATAAGTGATTTAGAGACCCAGTACTTC.

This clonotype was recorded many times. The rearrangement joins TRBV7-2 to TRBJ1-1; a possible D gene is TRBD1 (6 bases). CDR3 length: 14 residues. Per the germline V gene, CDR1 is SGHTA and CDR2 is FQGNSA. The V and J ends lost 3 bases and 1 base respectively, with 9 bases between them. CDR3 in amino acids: CASSFYRENTEAFF. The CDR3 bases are TGTGCCAGCAGCTTTTACAGGGAGAACACTGAAGCTTTCTTT.

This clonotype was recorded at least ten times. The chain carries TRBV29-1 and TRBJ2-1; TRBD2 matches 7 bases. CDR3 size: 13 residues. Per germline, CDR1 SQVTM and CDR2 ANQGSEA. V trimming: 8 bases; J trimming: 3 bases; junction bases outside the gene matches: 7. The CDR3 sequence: CSLRGRRYNEQFF. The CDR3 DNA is TGCAGCCTCCGCGGGAGACGCTACAATGAGCAGTTCTTC.

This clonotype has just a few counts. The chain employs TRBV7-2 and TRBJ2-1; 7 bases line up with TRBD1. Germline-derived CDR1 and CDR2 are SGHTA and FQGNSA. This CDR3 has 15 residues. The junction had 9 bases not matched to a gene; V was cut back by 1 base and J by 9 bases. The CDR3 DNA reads TGTGCCAGCAGCTTAGGCAGGGGGTATTCGAGTGAGCAGTTCTTC. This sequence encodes CASSLGRGYSSEQFF.

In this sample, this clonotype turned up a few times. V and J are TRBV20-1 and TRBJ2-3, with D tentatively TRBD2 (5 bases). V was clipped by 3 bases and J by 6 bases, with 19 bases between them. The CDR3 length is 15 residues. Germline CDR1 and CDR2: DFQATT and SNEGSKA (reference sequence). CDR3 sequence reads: CSARAGGSSRDTQYF. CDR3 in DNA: TGCAGTGCTAGGGCGGGTGGGAGTTCCAGGGATACGCAGTATTTT.

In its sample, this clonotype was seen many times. The CDR3 region has the DNA TGTGCCAGCAGCCCCACTAGGGGACGTAACAATGAGCAGTTCTTC. Protein product: CASSPTRGRNNEQFF. The rearrangement uses TRBV3-1 and TRBJ2-1; D could derive from TRBD1 or TRBD2 (5 bases each). Germline V gene data show CDR1 as LGHDT and CDR2 as YNNKEL (reference sequence). The CDR3 has 15 residues. V lost 4 bases and J lost 5, with 15 bases in between.

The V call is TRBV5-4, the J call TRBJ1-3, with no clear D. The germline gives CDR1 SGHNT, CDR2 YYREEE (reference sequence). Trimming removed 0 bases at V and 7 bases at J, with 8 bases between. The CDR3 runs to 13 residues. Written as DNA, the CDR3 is TGTGCCAGCAGCTTGGGGTTCCGGAACACCATATATTTT. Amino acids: CASSLGFRNTIYF. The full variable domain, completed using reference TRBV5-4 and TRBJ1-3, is ETGVTQSPTHLIKTRGQQVTLRCSSQSGHNTVSWYQQALGQGPQFIFQYYREEENGRGNFPPRFSGLQFPNYSSELNVNALELDDSALYLCASSLGFRNTIYFGEGSWLTVV.

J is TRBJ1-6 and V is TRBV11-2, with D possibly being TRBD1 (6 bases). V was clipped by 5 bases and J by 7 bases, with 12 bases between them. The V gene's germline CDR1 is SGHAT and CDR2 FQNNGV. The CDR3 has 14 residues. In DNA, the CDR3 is TGTGCCAGCAGCCCTCTCAGGGGAAATTCACCCCTCCACTTT. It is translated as CASSPLRGNSPLHF.

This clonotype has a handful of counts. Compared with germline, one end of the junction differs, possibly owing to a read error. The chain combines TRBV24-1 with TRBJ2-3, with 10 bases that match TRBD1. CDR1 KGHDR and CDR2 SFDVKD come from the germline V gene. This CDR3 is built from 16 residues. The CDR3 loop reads CTTSDPRDRGQDTQYF. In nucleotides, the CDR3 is TGTACCACCAGTGACCCCCGGGACAGGGGCCAAGATACGCAGTATTTT.

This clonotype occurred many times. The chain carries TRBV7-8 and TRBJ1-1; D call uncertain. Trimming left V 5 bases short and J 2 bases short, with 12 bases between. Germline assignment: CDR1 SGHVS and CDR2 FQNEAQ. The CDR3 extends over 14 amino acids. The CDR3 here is CASSPGRINTEAFF. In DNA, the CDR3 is TGTGCCAGCAGCCCTGGACGGATAAACACTGAAGCTTTCTTT.

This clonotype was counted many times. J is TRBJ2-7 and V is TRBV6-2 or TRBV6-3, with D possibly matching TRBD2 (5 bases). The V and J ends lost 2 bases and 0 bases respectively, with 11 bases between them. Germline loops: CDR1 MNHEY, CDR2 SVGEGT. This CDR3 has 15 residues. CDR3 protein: CASSYTGSSSYEQYF. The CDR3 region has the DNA TGTGCCAGCAGTTACACGGGGTCGAGCTCCTACGAGCAGTACTTC.

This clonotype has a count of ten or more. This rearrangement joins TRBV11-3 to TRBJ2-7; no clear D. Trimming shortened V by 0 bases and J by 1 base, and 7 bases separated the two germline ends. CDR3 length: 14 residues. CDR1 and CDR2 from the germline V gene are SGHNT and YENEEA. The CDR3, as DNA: TGTGCCAGCAGCTTAGAACTCCAGTCCTACGAGCAGTACTTC. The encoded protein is CASSLELQSYEQYF.

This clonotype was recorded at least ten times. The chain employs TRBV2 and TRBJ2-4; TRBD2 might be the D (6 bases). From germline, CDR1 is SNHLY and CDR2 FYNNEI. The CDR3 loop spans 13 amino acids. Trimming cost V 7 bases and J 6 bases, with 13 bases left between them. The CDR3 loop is CASTGDSGNIQYF. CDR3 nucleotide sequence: TGTGCCAGCACGGGGGACTCTGGAAACATTCAGTACTTC.

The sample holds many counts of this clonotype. The CDR3 sequence: CSAREGLGPQHF. CDR3 coding DNA: TGCAGTGCGCGAGAAGGCCTCGGGCCCCAGCATTTT. The rearrangement links TRBV20-1 to TRBJ1-5; D remains unclear. Germline V gene lookup returns CDR1 DFQATT and CDR2 SNEGSKA (reference sequence). Deletions cut 6 bases from V and 9 bases from J, with 15 bases between. CDR3 size: 12 residues.

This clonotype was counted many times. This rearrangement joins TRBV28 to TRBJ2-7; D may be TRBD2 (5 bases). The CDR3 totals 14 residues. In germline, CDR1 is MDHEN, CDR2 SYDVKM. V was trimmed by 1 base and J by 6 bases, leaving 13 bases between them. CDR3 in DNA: TGTGCCAGCAGTTTATTCCGAGGGCTGGGCGAGCAGTACTTC. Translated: CASSLFRGLGEQYF.

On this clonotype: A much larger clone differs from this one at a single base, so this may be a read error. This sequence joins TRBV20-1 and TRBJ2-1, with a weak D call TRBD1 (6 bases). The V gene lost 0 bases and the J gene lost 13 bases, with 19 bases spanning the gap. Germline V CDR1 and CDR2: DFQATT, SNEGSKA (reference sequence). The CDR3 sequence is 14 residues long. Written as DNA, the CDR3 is TGCAGTGCTAGAGATCTTTGGGGGCGTGAGACCCAGTTCTTC. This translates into CSARDLWGRETQFF.